This T cell receptor beta chain emerged from a study of cytomegalovirus exposure and HLA in healthy donors. PCR involved 60 Vbeta and 13 Jbeta primers. This table comes from immunoSEQ multiplex PCR, and its TCRdb copy is limited to in-frame clones, with some not included. The table shows over 150,000 clones, with 75% to 85% occurring only once. Germline CDR1 reads SGHNT; CDR2 reads YYREEE (reference sequence). V gave up 3 bases and J gave up 4 bases; unmatched junction bases: 1. The CDR3 extends over 13 amino acids. A note on this clone: Its target is unknown.

Notes on the study in general: Presence/absence analysis assumed near-uniform sequencing depth across donors. TCR beta chain V- and J-gene trimming was linked, in a later analysis, to a missense variant in DCLRE1C.

The chain has TRBV5-4 and TRBJ2-5; 9 bases match TRBD1. The sequence came from a man aged 30 to 39 in good health and CMV-seropositive. Sequenced input: PBMCs. In DNA form, the CDR3 reads TGTGCCAGCAGCTCGGACAGGGGAGAGACCCAGTACTTC. Translating it yields CASSSDRGETQYF. The full variable domain, its missing parts supplied by reference TRBV5-4 and TRBJ2-5, is ETGVTQSPTHLIKTRGQQVTLRCSSQSGHNTVSWYQQALGQGPQFIFQYYREEENGRGNFPPRFSGLQFPNYSSELNVNALELDDSALYLCASSSDRGETQYFGPGTRLLVL.